The 27 T cell receptor beta chains listed next were all sequenced from one sample in a study of blood T cell repertoires in COVID-19. The protocol was immunoSEQ multiplex PCR, while the TCRdb copy is restricted to in-frame clones and leaves out a portion. The sample lists 110,000 to 150,000 clones; approximately 89% were seen once. The sample was peripheral blood. Source of these receptors: a woman aged 50 to 60 with acute or convalescent COVID-19.

This clone was counted a single time. The rearrangement links TRBV6-5 to TRBJ1-4; TRBD1 is a possible D gene (6 bases). V gave up 9 bases and J gave up 3 bases, with 11 bases separating them. There are 13 residues in the CDR3. CDR1 is MNHEY, CDR2 SVGAGI, per germline. The chain's CDR3 is CASRGASNEKLFF. CDR3 nucleotides: TGTGCCAGTCGGGGGGCATCTAATGAAAAACTGTTTTTT.

The rearrangement links TRBV5-4 to TRBJ2-1, with D tentatively TRBD1 (6 bases). Trimming removed 2 bases at V and 7 bases at J, with 19 bases between. There are 16 residues in the CDR3. Germline lookup yields CDR1 SGHNT and CDR2 YYREEE (reference sequence). CDR3 residues: CASSLPPQGIPNEQFF. As DNA, the CDR3 is TGTGCCAGCAGCTTACCTCCCCAGGGGATACCGAATGAGCAGTTCTTC.

The chain combines TRBV19 with TRBJ1-4; 11 bases are shared with TRBD1. Germline V gene data show CDR1 as LNHDA and CDR2 as SQIVND (reference sequence). This CDR3 is 12 amino acids long. V lost 10 bases and J lost 8; bases outside the gene matches: 3. The CDR3 spells CATGQGAEKLFF. The CDR3 nucleotides are TGTGCCACCGGACAGGGGGCGGAAAAACTGTTTTTT. The variable domain in full, completed from reference TRBV19 and TRBJ1-4, reads DGGITQSPKYLFRKEGQNVTLSCEQNLNHDAMYWYRQDPGQGLRLIYYSQIVNDFQKGDIAEGYSVSREKKESFPLTVTSAQKNPTAFYLCATGQGAEKLFFGSGTQLSVL.

This clone has a handful of counts. The gene calls are TRBV28 and TRBJ1-6; the D is unclear. The CDR3 has 16 amino acids. The V end lost 5 bases, the J end lost 0 bases, and 11 bases lay between the germline ends. The V gene's germline CDR1 is MDHEN and CDR2 SYDVKM. CDR3 DNA: TGTGCCAGCAGTCCCGTGAGATACTCCTATAATTCACCCCTCCACTTT. Encoded protein: CASSPVRYSYNSPLHF. The full variable domain, completed using reference TRBV28 and TRBJ1-6, is DVKVTQSSRYLVKRTGEKVFLECVQDMDHENMFWYRQDPGLGLRLIYFSYDVKMKEKGDIPEGYSVSREKKERFSLILESASTNQTSMYLCASSPVRYSYNSPLHFGNGTRLTVT.

The rearrangement joins TRBV6-6 to TRBJ2-1; 7 bases agree with TRBD2. The CDR3 covers 16 residues. Trimming cost V 7 bases and J 12 bases; bases outside gene matches: 21. Germline V lookup: CDR1 MNHNY, CDR2 SVGAGI (reference sequence). The CDR3 spells CASTPQRREPPQGQFF. CDR3 bases: TGTGCCAGCACCCCCCAACGGCGGGAGCCCCCTCAGGGGCAGTTCTTC.

The chain combines TRBV6-5 with TRBJ1-1, with 9 bases lining up with TRBD1. Germline V lookup: CDR1 MNHEY, CDR2 SVGAGI. The CDR3 totals 15 residues. V gave up 2 bases and J gave up 5 bases; unmatched junction bases: 6. The DNA for the CDR3 is TGTGCCAGCAGTTACGGGACAGGGAGTGTAACTGAAGCTTTCTTT. It is translated as CASSYGTGSVTEAFF.

V gene TRBV5-4 combines with J gene TRBJ1-5; the D gene is possibly TRBD1 (5 bases). Germline assignment: CDR1 SGHNT and CDR2 YYREEE (reference sequence). The CDR3 loop spans 15 amino acids. Between the trimmed V and J ends, which lost 0 bases and 2 bases, there was a span of 9 bases. The DNA of the CDR3 is TGTGCCAGCAGCTTGGCAGGGTTGGGCAATCAGCCCCAGCATTTT. Its protein product is CASSLAGLGNQPQHF.

The chain employs TRBV5-1 and TRBJ1-2; D is unclear. Looked up from germline, CDR1 is SGHRS and CDR2 is YFSETQ. CDR3 length equals 14 residues. V shed 0 bases and J shed 5 bases, with 11 bases lying between them. The CDR3 DNA follows: TGCGCCAGCAGCTTGGTCGGTCAAGCTTATGGCTACACCTTC. It yields the protein CASSLVGQAYGYTF.

The chain combines TRBV24-1 with TRBJ2-2; tentatively, D is TRBD1 (6 bases). The CDR3 is 14 amino acids. Germline CDR1 reads KGHDR; CDR2 reads SFDVKD. V lost 7 bases and J lost 1, with 9 bases in between. CDR3 bases: TGTGCCACCAGCGACAGGTGGAACACCGGGGAGCTGTTTTTT. Translation: CATSDRWNTGELFF.

This clone was seen once. V is TRBV5-1 and J is TRBJ2-7; perhaps TRBD1 as D (6 bases). Trimming pared 0 bases from V and 0 bases from J, leaving 16 bases between. CDR1 and CDR2 from the germline V gene are SGHRS and YFSETQ. This CDR3 has 17 amino acids. The CDR3 bases are TGCGCCAGCAGCTTGGTTCCAACAGGGAGTGCCTCCTACGAGCAGTACTTC. Residues: CASSLVPTGSASYEQYF.

J is TRBJ2-2 and V is TRBV14, with D possibly matching TRBD2 (6 bases). From germline, CDR1 is SGHDN and CDR2 FVKESK. The CDR3 loop spans 17 amino acids. Between the trimmed V and J ends, which lost 6 bases and 1 base, there was a span of 18 bases. The CDR3 region is CASSPYSGLKNTGELFF. The CDR3 DNA is TGTGCCAGCAGTCCTTACTCGGGACTGAAGAACACCGGGGAGCTGTTTTTT.

The V gene is TRBV27, the J gene TRBJ2-4; 10 bases are shared with TRBD1. The CDR3 length is 13 residues. V shed 8 bases, J shed 4 bases, and the junction held 2 bases outside the gene matches. Germline values: CDR1 MNHEY, CDR2 SMNVEV (reference sequence). The CDR3, as DNA: TGTGCCAGCGGGGGACAGGGGAAAAACATTCAGTACTTC. Encoded protein: CASGGQGKNIQYF.

This sequence joins TRBV20-1 and TRBJ1-1, with 11 nucleotides matching TRBD1. The CDR3 is 18 residues long. J lost 3 bases, V lost 3 bases, and 15 bases had no gene match. Germline V CDR1 and CDR2: DFQATT, SNEGSKA (reference sequence). The CDR3 reads CSASETGQGVLDYTEAFF. The CDR3, as DNA: TGCAGTGCTAGTGAAACGGGACAGGGGGTGTTGGACTACACTGAAGCTTTCTTT.

The chain links TRBV7-2 to TRBJ2-1; 9 bases are shared with TRBD2. The V segment lost 3 bases and the J segment 4 bases; nucleotides outside the gene matches: 1. The CDR3 runs 14 residues. CDR1 and CDR2 from the germline V gene are SGHTA and FQGNSA. CDR3 nucleotides: TGTGCCAGCAGCTTTACTAGCGGGTACAATGAGCAGTTCTTC. This gives the protein CASSFTSGYNEQFF. Variable domain in full (rest from reference TRBV7-2 and TRBJ2-1): GAGVSQSPSNKVTEKGKDVELRCDPISGHTALYWYRQSLGQGLEFLIYFQGNSAPDKSGLPSDRFSAERTGGSVSTLTIQRTQQEDSAVYLCASSFTSGYNEQFFGPGTRLTVL.

Worth noting for this clone: One end of the junction varies from germline; a read error may be responsible. The rearrangement uses TRBV14 and TRBJ2-7, with D maybe TRBD2 (6 bases). There are 13 residues in the CDR3. Germline V CDR1 and CDR2: SGHDN, FVKESK. CDR3 in amino acids: CASSQQGVGGTDF. Here the CDR3 DNA reads TGTGCCAGCAGCCAACAAGGGGTCGGGGGAACGGACTTC.

Note on this clone: The same CDR3 arises from other DNA sequences in this sample as well. The V call is TRBV19, the J call TRBJ2-3; 9 bases agree with TRBD2. Germline V CDR1 and CDR2: LNHDA, SQIVND (reference sequence). This CDR3 has 15 amino acids. V was clipped by 3 bases and J by 1 base; unmatched bases: 2. DNA of the CDR3: TGTGCCAGTAGTATTTTAGCGGGAGGCACAGATACGCAGTATTTT. Protein: CASSILAGGTDTQYF.

In nucleotides, the CDR3 is TGCGCCAGCAGCCAAGATCTTAGCGGGGGTTACAATGAGCAGTTCTTC. Translation: CASSQDLSGGYNEQFF. The chain joins TRBV4-1 to TRBJ2-1, with 9 bases aligning to TRBD2. Germline CDR1 MGHRA, CDR2 YSYEKL. The length of the CDR3 is 16 residues. Germline trimming cut 0 bases from V and 4 bases from J; bases unmatched to any gene: 4.

This sequence joins TRBV5-8 and TRBJ1-5; tentatively, D is TRBD1 (5 bases). In germline, CDR1 is SGHTS, CDR2 YDEGEE. This CDR3 has 13 residues. V lost 2 bases and J lost 6, with 9 bases in between. The CDR3 nucleotides read TGTGCCAGCAGCTTTAGCAGGGCTCAGCCCCAGCATTTT. Protein product: CASSFSRAQPQHF. Full variable domain (outside the CDR3, taken from reference TRBV5-8 and TRBJ1-5): EAGVTQSPTHLIKTRGQQATLRCSPISGHTSVYWYQQALGLGLQFLLWYDEGEERNRGNFPPRFSGRQFPNYSSELNVNALELEDSALYLCASSFSRAQPQHFGDGTRLSIL.

The chain couples TRBV11-1 to TRBJ1-2; TRBD1 matches at 8 bases. Germline-derived CDR1 and CDR2 are SGHAT and FQDESV (reference sequence). With V trimmed by 4 bases and J by 5 bases, 6 bases remained unmatched. CDR3 length equals 14 residues. The CDR3 DNA reads TGTGCCAGCAGCTCCGACAGGGGAGGATATGGCTACACCTTC. Protein sequence: CASSSDRGGYGYTF.

V and J are TRBV4-2 and TRBJ2-5; 10 nucleotides align to TRBD2. J lost 1 base, V lost 4 bases, and 3 bases had no gene match. This CDR3 is 15 amino acids long. The germline V gene encodes CDR1 LGHNA and CDR2 YNFKEQ. For the CDR3, the DNA is TGTGCCAGCAGCCCCAGGACTAGCGGCCAAGAGACCCAGTACTTC. Translated, it gives CASSPRTSGQETQYF.

The CDR3 loop reads CASSTPPGQGLYGYTF. CDR3 in DNA: TGTGCCAGCAGCACCCCCCCGGGACAGGGCCTCTATGGCTACACCTTC. The V gene is TRBV28, the J gene TRBJ1-2; TRBD1 matches 9 bases. V lost 6 bases to trimming and J lost 4 bases; unmatched junction nucleotides: 12. The germline gives CDR1 MDHEN, CDR2 SYDVKM. This CDR3 is built from 16 residues.

The chain is built from TRBV3-1 (or the pseudogene TRBV3-2) and TRBJ2-1; 9 bases are a match to TRBD2. The CDR3 loop spans 15 amino acids. CDR1 LGHDT and CDR2 YNNKEL come from the germline V gene (reference sequence). The junction had 6 bases not matched to a gene; V was cut back by 4 bases and J by 5 bases. Here the CDR3 DNA reads TGTGCCAGCAGCCCCAGCGGGGGGCAGGACAATGAGCAGTTCTTC. This translates into CASSPSGGQDNEQFF.

The gene calls are TRBV5-1 and TRBJ1-6; no clear D gene. The CDR3 runs 14 residues. CDR1 and CDR2 (germline): SGHRS, YFSETQ. V dropped 0 bases and J dropped 4 bases, with 5 bases sitting between them. CDR3 sequence (DNA): TGCGCCAGCAGCTTGGACTTTTATAATTCACCCCTCCACTTT. Protein sequence: CASSLDFYNSPLHF.

This clone showed up just a few times. This chain uses TRBV4-2 with TRBJ1-1; 7 bases agree with TRBD1. Germline assignment: CDR1 LGHNA and CDR2 YNFKEQ. The ends lost 3 bases at V and 3 bases at J; junction bases unmatched: 1. CDR3 length: 13 residues. The CDR3 reads CASSQQGDTEAFF. The CDR3 DNA follows: TGTGCCAGCAGCCAGCAGGGGGACACTGAAGCTTTCTTT.

CDR3 loop: CATSDSLNEQFF. CDR3 nucleotides: TGTGCCACCAGTGATTCTCTGAATGAGCAGTTCTTC. This rearrangement joins TRBV24-1 to TRBJ2-1; D is unresolved. Trimming cost V 2 bases and J 7 bases, with 5 bases left between them. Germline CDR1 KGHDR, CDR2 SFDVKD. The CDR3 sequence is 12 residues long.

The chain joins TRBV28 to TRBJ1-5; D is ambiguous. V was cut by 5 bases and J by 5 bases, with 4 bases left in between. CDR1 is MDHEN, CDR2 SYDVKM, per germline. The CDR3 is 11 residues long. CDR3 loop: CASSTDQPQHF. The DNA of the CDR3 is TGTGCCAGCAGTACAGATCAGCCCCAGCATTTT. Full variable domain (missing parts from reference TRBV28 and TRBJ1-5): DVKVTQSSRYLVKRTGEKVFLECVQDMDHENMFWYRQDPGLGLRLIYFSYDVKMKEKGDIPEGYSVSREKKERFSLILESASTNQTSMYLCASSTDQPQHFGDGTRLSIL.

The CDR3 DNA follows: TGTGCCAGCAGCCTGGGACTAGCGGGAGCGGGTCCCCAAGAGACCCAGTACTTC. This gives the protein CASSLGLAGAGPQETQYF. The chain carries TRBV7-2 and TRBJ2-5; 14 bases match TRBD2. There are 18 residues in the CDR3. V was clipped by 5 bases and J by 1 base; unmatched bases: 9. CDR1 and CDR2 from the germline V gene are SGHTA and FQGNSA.